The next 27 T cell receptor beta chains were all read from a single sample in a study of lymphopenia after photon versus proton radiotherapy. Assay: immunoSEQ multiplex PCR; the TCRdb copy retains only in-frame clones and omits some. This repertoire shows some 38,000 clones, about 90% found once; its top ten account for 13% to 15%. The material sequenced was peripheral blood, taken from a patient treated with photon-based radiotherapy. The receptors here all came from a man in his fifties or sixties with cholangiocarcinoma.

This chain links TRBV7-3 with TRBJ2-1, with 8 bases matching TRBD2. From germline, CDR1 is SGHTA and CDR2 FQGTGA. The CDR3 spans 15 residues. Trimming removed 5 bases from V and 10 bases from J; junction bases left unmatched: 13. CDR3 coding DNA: TGTGCCAGCAGCGCGACTAGCGCTGGCGGGAGGGAGCAGTTCTTC. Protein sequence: CASSATSAGGREQFF.

In DNA, the CDR3 is TGTGCCAGCAGCCAGACTAGCGGGGGGGCAGGGACAGATACGCAGTATTTT. It yields the protein CASSQTSGGAGTDTQYF. The J gene is TRBJ2-3, the V gene TRBV11-3; the match to TRBD2 covers 14 bases. Germline loops: CDR1 SGHNT, CDR2 YENEEA. Unmatched junction bases numbered 7, after V lost 5 bases and J lost 3 bases. CDR3 length: 17 residues.

DNA for the CDR3: TGCGCCAGCAGCTCCGACAGGGATCAGCCCCAGCATTTT. Translating it yields CASSSDRDQPQHF. J is TRBJ1-5 and V is TRBV5-1; 7 bases fit TRBD1. The length of the CDR3 is 13 residues. In germline, CDR1 is SGHRS, CDR2 YFSETQ. The ends lost 3 bases at V and 5 bases at J; junction bases unmatched: 2.

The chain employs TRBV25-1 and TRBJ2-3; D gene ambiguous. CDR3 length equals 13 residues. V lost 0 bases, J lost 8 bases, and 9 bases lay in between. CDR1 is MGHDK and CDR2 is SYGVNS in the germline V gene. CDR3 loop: CASSEYKGGTQYF. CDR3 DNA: TGTGCCAGCAGTGAATATAAGGGTGGTACGCAGTATTTT. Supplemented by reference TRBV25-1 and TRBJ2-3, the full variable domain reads EADIYQTPRYLVIGTGKKITLECSQTMGHDKMYWYQQDPGMELHLIHYSYGVNSTEKGDLSSESTVSRIRTEHFPLTLESARPSHTSQYLCASSEYKGGTQYFGPGTRLTVL.

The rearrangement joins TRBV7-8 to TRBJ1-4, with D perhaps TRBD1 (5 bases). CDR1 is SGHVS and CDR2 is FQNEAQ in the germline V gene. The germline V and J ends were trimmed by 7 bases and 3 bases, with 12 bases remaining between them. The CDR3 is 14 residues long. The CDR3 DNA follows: TGTGCCAGCACCCCCAGGGTATCTAATGAAAAACTGTTTTTT. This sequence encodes CASTPRVSNEKLFF.

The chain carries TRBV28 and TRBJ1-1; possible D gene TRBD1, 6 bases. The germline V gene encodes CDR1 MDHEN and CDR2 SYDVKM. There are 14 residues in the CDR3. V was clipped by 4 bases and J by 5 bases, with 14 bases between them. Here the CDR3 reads CASSSTGSWTEAFF. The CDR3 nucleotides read TGTGCCAGCAGTTCGACAGGTAGTTGGACTGAAGCTTTCTTT.

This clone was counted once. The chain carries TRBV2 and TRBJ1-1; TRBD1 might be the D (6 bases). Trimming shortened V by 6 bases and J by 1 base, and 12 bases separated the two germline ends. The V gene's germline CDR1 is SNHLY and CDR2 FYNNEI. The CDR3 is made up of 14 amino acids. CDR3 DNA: TGTGCCAGCAGACAGGGTTCGACGAACACTGAAGCTTTCTTT. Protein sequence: CASRQGSTNTEAFF.

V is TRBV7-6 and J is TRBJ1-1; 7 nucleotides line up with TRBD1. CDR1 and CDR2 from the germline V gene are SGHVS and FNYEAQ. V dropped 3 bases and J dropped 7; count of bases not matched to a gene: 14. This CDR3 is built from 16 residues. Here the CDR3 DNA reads TGTGCCAGCAGCTTCCTCCATGGAGGGGGCGCCATTGAAGCTTTCTTT. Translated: CASSFLHGGGAIEAFF. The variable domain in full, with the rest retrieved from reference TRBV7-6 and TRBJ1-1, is GAGVSQSPRYKVTKRGQDVALRCDPISGHVSLYWYRQALGQGPEFLTYFNYEAQQDKSGLPNDRFSAERPEGSISTLTIQRTEQRDSAMYRCASSFLHGGGAIEAFFGQGTRLTVV.

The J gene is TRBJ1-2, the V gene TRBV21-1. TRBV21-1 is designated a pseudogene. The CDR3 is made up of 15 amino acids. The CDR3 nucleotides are TGTGCCAGCAGCTTAAAGGTGGGGGGCGGTTATGGCTACACCTTC. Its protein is CASSLKVGGGYGYTF.

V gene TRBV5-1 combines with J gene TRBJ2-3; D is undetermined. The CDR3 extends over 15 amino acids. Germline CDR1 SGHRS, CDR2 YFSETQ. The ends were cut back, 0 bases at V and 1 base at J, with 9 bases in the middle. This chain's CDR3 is CASSLGGTGTDTQYF. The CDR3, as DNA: TGCGCCAGCAGCTTGGGAGGTACAGGCACAGATACGCAGTATTTT.

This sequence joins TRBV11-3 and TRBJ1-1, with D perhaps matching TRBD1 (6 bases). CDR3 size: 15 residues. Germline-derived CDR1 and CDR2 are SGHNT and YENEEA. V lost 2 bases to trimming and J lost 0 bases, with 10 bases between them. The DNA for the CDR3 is TGTGCCAGCAGCTTACCTCAGGGGATGAACACTGAAGCTTTCTTT. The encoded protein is CASSLPQGMNTEAFF.

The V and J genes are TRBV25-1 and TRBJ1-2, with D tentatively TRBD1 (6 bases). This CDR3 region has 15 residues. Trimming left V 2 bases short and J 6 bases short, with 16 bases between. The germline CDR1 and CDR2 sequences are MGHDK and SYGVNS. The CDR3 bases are TGTGCCAGCAGTGAAGGTGCGGGGGGGCCCCATGGCTACACCTTC. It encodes CASSEGAGGPHGYTF.

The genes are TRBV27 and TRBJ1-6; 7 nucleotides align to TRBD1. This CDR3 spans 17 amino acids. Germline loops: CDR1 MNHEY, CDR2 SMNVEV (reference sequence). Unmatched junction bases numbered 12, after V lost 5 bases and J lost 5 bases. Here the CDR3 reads CASSPPRTGFDNSPLHF. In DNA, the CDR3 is TGTGCCAGCAGTCCTCCCAGGACAGGTTTCGATAATTCACCCCTCCACTTT.

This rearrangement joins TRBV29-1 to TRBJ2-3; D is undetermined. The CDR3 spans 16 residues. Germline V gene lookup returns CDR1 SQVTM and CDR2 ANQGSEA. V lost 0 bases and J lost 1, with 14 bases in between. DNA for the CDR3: TGCAGCGTTGAAGATGAGTCCTTGATTGGCACAGATACGCAGTATTTT. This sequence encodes CSVEDESLIGTDTQYF.

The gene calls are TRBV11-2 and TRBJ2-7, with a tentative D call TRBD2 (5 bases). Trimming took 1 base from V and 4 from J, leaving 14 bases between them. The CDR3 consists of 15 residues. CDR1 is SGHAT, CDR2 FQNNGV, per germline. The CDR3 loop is CASSLVGEIPYEQYF. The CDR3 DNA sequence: TGTGCCAGCAGCTTAGTTGGGGAGATACCTTACGAGCAGTACTTC.

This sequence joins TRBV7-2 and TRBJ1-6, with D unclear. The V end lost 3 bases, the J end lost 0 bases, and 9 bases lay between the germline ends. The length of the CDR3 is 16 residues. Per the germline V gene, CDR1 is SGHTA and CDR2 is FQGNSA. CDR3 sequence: CASSFSGGSYNSPLHF. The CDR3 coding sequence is TGTGCCAGCAGCTTCAGTGGTGGCTCCTATAATTCACCCCTCCACTTT.

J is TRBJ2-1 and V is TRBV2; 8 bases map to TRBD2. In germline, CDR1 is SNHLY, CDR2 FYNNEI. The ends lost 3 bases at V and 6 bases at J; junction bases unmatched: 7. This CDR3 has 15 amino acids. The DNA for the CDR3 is TGTGCCAGCAGTGATGAAGCGGGAGCGCTCAATGAGCAGTTCTTC. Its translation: CASSDEAGALNEQFF.

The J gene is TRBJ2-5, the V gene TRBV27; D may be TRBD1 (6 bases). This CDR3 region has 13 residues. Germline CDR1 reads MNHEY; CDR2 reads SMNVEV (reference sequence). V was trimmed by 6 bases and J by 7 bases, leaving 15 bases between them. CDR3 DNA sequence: TGTGCCAGCAGCACTGACAGGATTGGGACCCAGTACTTC. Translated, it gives CASSTDRIGTQYF.

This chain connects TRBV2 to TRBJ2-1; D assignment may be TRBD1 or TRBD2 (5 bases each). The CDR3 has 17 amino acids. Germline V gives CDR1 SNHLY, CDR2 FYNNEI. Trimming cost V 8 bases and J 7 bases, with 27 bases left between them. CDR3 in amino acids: CASGHPDGIRGDNEQFF. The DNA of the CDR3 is TGTGCCAGCGGTCACCCTGACGGCATCCGAGGGGATAATGAGCAGTTCTTC.

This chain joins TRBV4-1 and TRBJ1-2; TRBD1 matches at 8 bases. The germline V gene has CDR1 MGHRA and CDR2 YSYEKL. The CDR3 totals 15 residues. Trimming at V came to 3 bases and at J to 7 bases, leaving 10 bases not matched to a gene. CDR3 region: CASSHQTGQGGGYTF. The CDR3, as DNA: TGCGCCAGCAGCCATCAAACCGGACAGGGAGGTGGCTACACCTTC.

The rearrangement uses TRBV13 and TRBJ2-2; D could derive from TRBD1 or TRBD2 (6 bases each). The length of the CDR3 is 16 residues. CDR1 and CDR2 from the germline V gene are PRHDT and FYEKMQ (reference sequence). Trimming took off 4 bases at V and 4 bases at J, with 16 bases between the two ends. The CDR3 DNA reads TGTGCCAGCAGCTCCGGAAGGGGGGCCGGCACCGGGGAGCTGTTTTTT. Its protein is CASSSGRGAGTGELFF.

This CDR3 is CASSLLAGGYEKLFF. The CDR3 DNA sequence: TGTGCCAGCAGCCTACTGGCAGGGGGTTATGAAAAACTGTTTTTT. The chain combines TRBV5-8 with TRBJ1-4; TRBD1 matches 7 bases. Germline CDR1 reads SGHTS; CDR2 reads YDEGEE. The junction had 9 bases not matched to a gene; V was cut back by 4 bases and J by 6 bases. This CDR3 region has 15 residues.

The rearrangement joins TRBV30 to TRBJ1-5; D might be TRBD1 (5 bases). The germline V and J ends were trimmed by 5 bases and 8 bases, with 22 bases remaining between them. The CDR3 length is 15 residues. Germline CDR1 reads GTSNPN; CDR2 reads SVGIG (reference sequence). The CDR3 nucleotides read TGTGCCTGGGTCGGGGCCCCGGAGAGCATTAAGCCCCAGCATTTT. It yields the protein CAWVGAPESIKPQHF. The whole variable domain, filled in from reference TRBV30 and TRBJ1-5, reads SQTIHQWPATLVQPVGSPLSLECTVEGTSNPNLYWYRQAAGRGLQLLFYSVGIGQISSEVPQNLSASRPQDRQFILSSKKLLLSDSGFYLCAWVGAPESIKPQHFGDGTRLSIL.

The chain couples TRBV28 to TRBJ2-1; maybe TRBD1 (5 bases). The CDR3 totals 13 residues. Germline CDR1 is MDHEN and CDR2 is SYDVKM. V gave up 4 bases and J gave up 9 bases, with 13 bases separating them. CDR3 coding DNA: TGTGCCAGCAGTTCCCAGGGAACGGGTGAGCAGTTCTTC. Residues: CASSSQGTGEQFF.

The CDR3, as DNA: TGTGCCAGCAGCAAATTCCGGGGCTACGAGCAGTACTTC. Residues: CASSKFRGYEQYF. This rearrangement joins TRBV6-5 to TRBJ2-7, with D maybe TRBD2 (5 bases). CDR3 length: 13 residues. Germline lookup yields CDR1 MNHEY and CDR2 SVGAGI. The ends were cut back, 6 bases at V and 3 bases at J, with 12 bases in the middle.

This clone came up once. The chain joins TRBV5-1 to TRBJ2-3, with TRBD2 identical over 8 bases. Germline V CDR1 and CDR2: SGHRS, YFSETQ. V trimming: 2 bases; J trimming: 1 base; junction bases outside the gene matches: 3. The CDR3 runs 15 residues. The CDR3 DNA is TGCGCCAGCAGCTTCTCGCGGGGGGGCACAGATACGCAGTATTTT. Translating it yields CASSFSRGGTDTQYF.

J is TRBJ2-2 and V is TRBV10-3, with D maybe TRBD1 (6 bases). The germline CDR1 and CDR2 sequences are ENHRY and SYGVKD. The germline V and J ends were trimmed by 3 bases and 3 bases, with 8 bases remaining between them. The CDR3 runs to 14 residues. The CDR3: CAISEQGDTGELFF. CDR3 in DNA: TGTGCCATCAGTGAACAGGGAGACACCGGGGAGCTGTTTTTT.